This T cell receptor (beta chain) was recovered during a study of CD8 T cells in Susac syndrome (dated by TCRdb to between 2017 and 2020). Regarding the study in general: Whether CD8+ T cell activation and differentiation in Susac syndrome was antigen driven was tested using repertoire sequencing. Study-wide findings and limitations: The study acknowledged that relatively few individuals were included in the TCR sequencing and HLA analysis.

RNA was extracted using the RNeasy kit, and roughly 0.5 to 1 microgram was reverse transcribed with random hexamers. The immunoSEQ multiplex PCR assay, covering 54 Vbeta and 13 Jbeta segments, was used to amplify TCR beta CDR3 regions. PCR amplification bias was corrected by using a synthetic template baseline for primer optimization and computational correction. Per the original workflow: Reads were assigned to V, D and J genes according to IMGT and analyzed in immunoSEQ Analyzer, with only productive sequences retained. To calculate clonality, Shannon entropy was normalized by log2 of the number of productive unique sequences and then subtracted from one. Public and private clones were assessed among the 100 most prevalent clones of each patient and control. Clones were defined as Susac-specific if absent from the healthy and MS cohorts, from around 1,100 published viral clones and from other ImmuneACCESS disease sequences. TCRdb passed the public sequencing reads through fastp at Q25 and MiXCR, retaining productive beta sequences. Rows matching on CDR3 protein sequence are summarized as one entry with the most common DNA and genes. The V and J calls were not made by the authors but by TCRdb's processing. Present in this sample are approximately 190,000 distinct CDR3 sequences, 80% to 95% of which were seen just once. 0.095% to 0.12% of the sample comes from the top ten.

In this sample, this clonotype turned up once. Its specific antigen is unknown. Base quality data are lacking; no much larger clone is found one base away. A single read counts as weak evidence. Inclusive of the bounding cysteine and phenylalanine, the CDR3 is 15 residues long. Of all the DNA, just the CDR3 is kept, 45 bases in frame from base 1. The germline V end is reduced by 3 bases and the J end by 10 bases; junction bases left unmatched: 8. CDR1 and CDR2 are read off the germline V gene (reference sequence) as LGHDT and YNNKEL. High-throughput TCR beta sequencing profiled peripheral blood CD8+ and CD4+ T cells from healthy donors, Susac syndrome patients and multiple sclerosis patients. Healthy donors were age- and sex-matched controls. Bulk CD8+ and CD4+ T cells were purified by magnetic negative isolation, whereas CD8+ TEMRA cells were enriched by FACS. Blood was drawn into EDTA tubes, processed within 24 hours, and PBMCs were isolated by density gradient centrifugation. PBMCs intended for TCR sequencing were cryopreserved in liquid nitrogen and thawed later in a water bath at 37 degrees C. A purity of at least 90% was achieved for sorted or isolated CD4+, CD8+ and CD8+ TEMRA cells.

The clonotype originates from a human donor in good health. The chain joins TRBV3-1 to TRBJ1-6; TRBD1 matches 8 bases in the middle. Sequencing was carried out using CD4+ T cells from PBMCs. In nucleotide form, the sequence is TGTGCCAGCAGCCATTCCAGGACAGGGACCTCACCCCTCCACTTT. Translated, this gives CASSHSRTGTSPLHF.